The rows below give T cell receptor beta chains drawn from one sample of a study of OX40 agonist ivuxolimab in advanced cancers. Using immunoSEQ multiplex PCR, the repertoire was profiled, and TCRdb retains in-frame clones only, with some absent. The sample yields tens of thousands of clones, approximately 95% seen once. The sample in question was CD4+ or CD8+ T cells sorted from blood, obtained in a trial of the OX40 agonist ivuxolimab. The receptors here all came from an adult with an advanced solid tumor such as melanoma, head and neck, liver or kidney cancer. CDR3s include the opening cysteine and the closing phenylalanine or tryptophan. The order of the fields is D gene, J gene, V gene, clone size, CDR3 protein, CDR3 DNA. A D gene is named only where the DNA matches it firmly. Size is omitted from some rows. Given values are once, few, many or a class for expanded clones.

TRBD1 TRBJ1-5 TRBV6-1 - CASSDRDRVDQPQHF TGTGCCAGCAGTGACCGGGACAGGGTTGATCAGCCCCAGCATTTT
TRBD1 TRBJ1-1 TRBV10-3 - CAIREKEGQEKVKAFF TGTGCCATCAGGGAGAAGGAGGGACAGGAGAAGGTAAAAGCTTTCTTT
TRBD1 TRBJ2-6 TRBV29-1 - CSVVVLQVGRTGVANVLTF TGCAGCGTTGTTGTTCTACAAGTGGGGAGGACAGGGGTGGCCAACGTCCTGACTTTC
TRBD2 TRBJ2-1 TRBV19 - CASSRARMGGSGNEQFF TGTGCCAGTAGTCGAGCTAGGATGGGCGGGAGTGGGAATGAGCAGTTCTTC
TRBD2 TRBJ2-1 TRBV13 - CASSPRGEALYEQFF TGTGCCAGCAGTCCCCGGGGGGAGGCCCTATATGAGCAGTTCTTC
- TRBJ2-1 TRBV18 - CASSPPSPSYNEQFF TGTGCCAGCTCACCACCGAGCCCTTCCTACAATGAGCAGTTCTTC
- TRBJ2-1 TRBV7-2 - CASSLIFTRGQSSYNEQFF TGTGCCAGCAGCTTAATCTTTACCCGAGGACAGAGCTCCTACAATGAGCAGTTCTTC
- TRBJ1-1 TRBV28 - CAYSSERNTEAFF TGTGCCTACTCATCTGAGCGGAACACTGAAGCTTTCTTT
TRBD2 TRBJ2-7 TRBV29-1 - CSVDGGGPSYEQYF TGCAGCGTTGATGGCGGGGGGCCCTCCTACGAGCAGTACTTC
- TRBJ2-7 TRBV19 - CASSIRATSPHEQYF TGTGCCAGTAGTATCAGAGCCACTAGCCCCCACGAGCAGTACTTC
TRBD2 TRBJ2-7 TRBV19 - CASSTLAGLAYEQYF TGTGCCAGTAGTACTCTAGCGGGACTGGCCTACGAGCAGTACTTC
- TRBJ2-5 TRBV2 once CASRDQETQYF TGTGCCAGCAGGGACCAAGAGACCCAGTACTTC
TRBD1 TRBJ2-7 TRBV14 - CASSQWDSHYEQYF TGTGCCAGCAGCCAATGGGACAGCCACTACGAGCAGTACTTC
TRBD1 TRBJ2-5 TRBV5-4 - CASSFGDREETQYF TGTGCCAGCAGCTTTGGGGACAGGGAAGAGACCCAGTACTTC
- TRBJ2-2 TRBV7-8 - CASSLTVFRELGAGELFF TGTGCCAGCAGCTTAACCGTCTTTCGGGAGTTGGGGGCCGGGGAGCTGTTTTTT
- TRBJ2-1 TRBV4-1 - CASSQDLGNEQFF TGCGCCAGCAGCCAAGATCTCGGGAATGAGCAGTTCTTC
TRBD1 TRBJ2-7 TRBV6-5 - CASRNDRASYEQYF TGTGCCAGCAGAAACGACAGGGCTTCTTACGAGCAGTACTTC
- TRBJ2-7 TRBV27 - CASRLEGVAYEQYF TGTGCCAGCAGGCTGGAGGGAGTTGCCTACGAGCAGTACTTC
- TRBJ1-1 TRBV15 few CATSGGRYTEAFF TGTGCCACCAGCGGAGGACGGTACACTGAAGCTTTCTTT
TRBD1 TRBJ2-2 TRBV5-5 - CASSSAVGTATNWGGELFF TGTGCCAGCAGCTCAGCAGTAGGGACAGCAACTAACTGGGGCGGGGAGCTGTTTTTT
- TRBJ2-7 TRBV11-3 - CASSSLGPGPPKSYEQYF TGTGCCAGCAGCTCCCTAGGTCCTGGGCCCCCTAAGAGCTACGAGCAGTACTTC
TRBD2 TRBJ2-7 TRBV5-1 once CASSFLAGGGEQYF TGCGCCAGCAGCTTCCTAGCGGGAGGGGGCGAGCAGTACTTC
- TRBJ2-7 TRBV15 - CATSRDRGGLYEQYF TGTGCCACCAGCAGAGATCGAGGGGGTCTCTACGAGCAGTACTTC
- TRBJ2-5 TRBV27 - CASSLQPSDQETQYF TGTGCCAGCAGTTTACAGCCTAGCGACCAAGAGACCCAGTACTTC
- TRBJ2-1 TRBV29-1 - CSVVGRSYNEQFF TGCAGCGTTGTAGGCCGTTCCTACAATGAGCAGTTCTTC
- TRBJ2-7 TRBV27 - CASSFSGGGYEQYF TGTGCCAGCAGTTTTTCAGGGGGGGGATACGAGCAGTACTTC
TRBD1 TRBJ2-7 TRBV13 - CASSLKSGQPYEQYF TGTGCCAGCAGCTTAAAATCGGGACAGCCCTACGAGCAGTACTTC
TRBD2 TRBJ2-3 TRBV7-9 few CASSPVEREATDTQYF TGTGCCAGCAGCCCGGTGGAGCGGGAGGCAACAGATACGCAGTATTTT
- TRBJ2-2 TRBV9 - CASSKGLANTGELFF TGTGCCAGCAGTAAAGGGCTAGCGAACACCGGGGAGCTGTTTTTT
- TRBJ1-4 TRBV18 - CASSASGRSLSNEKLFF TGTGCCAGCTCAGCCTCGGGACGTTCTTTGTCTAATGAAAAACTGTTTTTT
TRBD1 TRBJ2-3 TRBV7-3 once CASSSQGAGDTQYF TGTGCCAGCAGCTCGCAGGGGGCGGGAGATACGCAGTATTTT
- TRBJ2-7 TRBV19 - CASSQERGTGREQYF TGTGCCAGTAGCCAAGAGCGGGGGACAGGGCGCGAGCAGTACTTC
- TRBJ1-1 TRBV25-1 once CASSDRGTEAFF TGTGCCAGCAGTGACAGGGGCACTGAAGCTTTCTTT
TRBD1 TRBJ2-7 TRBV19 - CASSISDRVPYEQYF TGTGCCAGTAGTATATCAGACAGGGTCCCCTACGAGCAGTACTTC
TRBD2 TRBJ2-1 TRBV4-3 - CASSQVFQREGTNEQFF TGCGCCAGCAGCCAAGTATTTCAGCGGGAGGGCACGAATGAGCAGTTCTTC
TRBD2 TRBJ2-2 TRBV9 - CASSDRGGLDGGELFF TGTGCCAGCAGCGACCGGGGGGGACTAGATGGCGGGGAGCTGTTTTTT
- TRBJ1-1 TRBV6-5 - CASSYVKNTEAFF TGTGCCAGCAGTTACGTGAAGAACACTGAAGCTTTCTTT